This is a list of T cell receptor beta chains from one sample in a study of cytomegalovirus exposure and HLA in healthy donors. Only in-frame clones appear in the TCRdb table, and some are missing; sequencing was by immunoSEQ multiplex PCR. The data hold 160,000 or so clones, with roughly 79% observed a single time. Source material: PBMCs. The receptors derive from a middle-aged man in good health and CMV-seropositive. Each CDR3 is given with its conserved first and last residue. A D gene is named only where the DNA matches it firmly. Clone sizes are given selectively: once, few, many, or a class where the clone is expanded.

TRBJ2-2 | few | TRBV7-6 | TRBD2 | TGTGCCAGCAGCTTAGCTTCCGCGTCTAGCGGTTACACCGGGGAGCTGTTTTTT | CASSLASASSGYTGELFF
TRBJ2-7 | - | TRBV5-1 | - | TGCGCCAGCAGCCCCACAACGGGGATTATGTCCGAGCAGTACTTC | CASSPTTGIMSEQYF
TRBJ2-6 | - | TRBV2 | - | TGTGCCAGCAGTGAGCAGGGGTCTGGGGCCAACGTCCTGACTTTC | CASSEQGSGANVLTF
TRBJ1-4 | - | TRBV7-6 | - | TGTGCCAGCAGCTTAGCGGAAACAGGGACGGGTACTAATGAAAAACTGTTTTTT | CASSLAETGTGTNEKLFF
TRBJ2-5 | - | TRBV28 | TRBD1 | TGTGCCAGCAGTCGGGACAGGATGCAAGAGACCCAGTACTTC | CASSRDRMQETQYF
TRBJ1-1 | - | TRBV7-9 | - | TGTGCCAGCAGCAGTACTGCGGGTTTGAACACTGAAGCCTTCTTT | CASSSTAGLNTEAFF
TRBJ2-6 | - | TRBV19 | - | TGTGCCAGTAGTAAAAACAGGGACGAAGGGAGCTCTGGGGCCAACGTCCTGACTTTC | CASSKNRDEGSSGANVLTF
TRBJ1-2 | - | TRBV28 | TRBD1 | TGTGCCAGCAGTTTAGAGACAGGGGAGAAGAGGGGCTACACCTTC | CASSLETGEKRGYTF
TRBJ1-1 | - | TRBV6-1 | TRBD1 | TGTGCCAGCAATAAGGGACAGGGGAACACTGAAGCTTTCTTT | CASNKGQGNTEAFF
TRBJ2-5 | - | TRBV5-1 | - | TGCGCCAGCAGCTTGGCAGGTCCTAGGGAGACAACGGACTTC | CASSLAGPRETTDF
TRBJ1-4 | - | TRBV21-1 | - | TGTGCCAGCACCCTGACACAAAACGTCGGAAAACTGTTTTTT | CASTLTQNVGKLFF
TRBJ2-5 | medium-sized | TRBV7-7 | TRBD2 | TGTGCCAGCAGCCCCTACCCGCGGGAGGGGAGAGAGACCCAGTACTTC | CASSPYPREGRETQYF
TRBJ2-5 | - | TRBV5-4 | - | TGTGCCAGCAGCTTGATCCTGGACAGTGAGACCCAGTACTTC | CASSLILDSETQYF
TRBJ1-3 | - | TRBV6-5 | - | TGTGCCAGCAGTCCGACAGGCAGCTCTGGAAACACCATATATTTT | CASSPTGSSGNTIYF
TRBJ1-3 | - | TRBV2 | - | TGTGCCAGCAGCGTCGGGGGAAACACCATATATTTT | CASSVGGNTIYF
TRBJ2-7 | - | TRBV6-1 | TRBD2 | TGTGCCAGCAGGGGGACTAGCGGGACGGGGGAGCAGTACTTC | CASRGTSGTGEQYF
TRBJ1-2 | few | TRBV18 | TRBD1 | TGTGCCAGCTCACCCCAGGGCACACAGGGGGCGAATGGCTACACCTTC | CASSPQGTQGANGYTF
TRBJ1-1 | - | TRBV5-1 | TRBD1 | TGCGCCAGCGTCGGGGACAGGGAGGGCACTGAAGCTTTCTTT | CASVGDREGTEAFF
TRBJ1-1 | - | TRBV14 | - | TGTGCCAGCAGCCAATTTCCAGGGGCGTGGGCTGAAGCTTTCTTT | CASSQFPGAWAEAFF
TRBJ1-1 | - | TRBV6-1 | - | TGTGCCAGCAGTTACGCGGCTGAAGCTTTCTTT | CASSYAAEAFF
TRBJ2-1 | - | TRBV11-2 | - | TGTGCCAGCAGCTCTGTCTACCGGAGCTCCTACAATGAGCAGTTCTTC | CASSSVYRSSYNEQFF
TRBJ2-2 | - | TRBV6-5 | - | TGTGCCAGCAGTTACTTCGGCAGGGCGAACACCGGGGAGCTGTTTTTT | CASSYFGRANTGELFF